This TCR beta chain was profiled in a study of shared clonotypes between healthy human individuals. Study-wide context: Two women and a few men aged 18 to 49 served as donors. Three CD4 naive, three CD4 memory, two CD8 naive and one CD8 memory plate were used per donor.

The V gene lost 2 bases and the J gene lost 4 bases, with 11 bases spanning the gap. Germline CDR1 reads SGHAT; CDR2 reads FQDESV (reference sequence). The length of the CDR3 is 14 residues. Deep-level assay runs were performed. Clones were read by immunoSEQ multiplex PCR, and TCRdb kept only the in-frame ones, dropping some. The sample records 2 million to 2.5 million clones, roughly 90% being singletons. This sequence originates from a man between 18 and 29 years old in good health. Some clones in this sample may be carry-over from other donors' samples. The chain links TRBV11-1 to TRBJ2-5; TRBD2 is a possible D gene (5 bases). The source material was naive CD4+ T cells from PBMCs. As for subset: CD45RA+ positively selected. CDR3 in DNA: TGTGCCAGCAGCTTAATCGGGGAAGGAGAGACCCAGTACTTC. Residues: CASSLIGEGETQYF. Based on the CDR3 plus reference TRBV11-1 and TRBJ2-5, the full variable domain is EAEVAQSPRYKITEKSQAVAFWCDPISGHATLYWYRQILGQGPELLVQFQDESVVDDSQLPKDRFSAERLKGVDSTLKIQPAELGDSAMYLCASSLIGEGETQYFGPGTRLLVL.